Below, 13 T cell receptor beta chains from the same sample are listed, as sequenced in a study of shared clonotypes between healthy human individuals. As defined, naive CD8 cells were CD45RO-negative and positively selected for CCR7, with terminally differentiated effector memory CD45RA+ cells excluded. Method: immunoSEQ multiplex PCR; TCRdb's copy keeps in-frame clones and lacks some. The top ten clones hold 0.11% of a sample with around 650,000 clones, roughly 96% of them seen once. Sequenced: naive CD8+ T cells sorted from blood. Receptors originate from a woman aged 25 to 39 in good health.

The V and J genes are TRBV11-2 and TRBJ2-1; 7 bases are a match to TRBD1. Unmatched junction bases numbered 4, after V lost 5 bases and J lost 6 bases. This CDR3 contains 13 residues. The germline V gene has CDR1 SGHAT and CDR2 FQNNGV. The DNA of the CDR3 is TGTGCCAGCAGCCCGGACAGGTCCAATGAGCAGTTCTTC. It is translated as CASSPDRSNEQFF.

CDR3 amino acids: CASSNSRGREGSDEQYF. CDR3 DNA sequence: TGTGCCAGCAGCAACTCCCGGGGGAGGGAGGGCTCAGACGAGCAGTACTTC. The chain couples TRBV7-9 to TRBJ2-7; 7 bases line up with TRBD2. V lost 5 bases to trimming and J lost 5 bases; unmatched junction nucleotides: 18. The length of the CDR3 is 17 residues. Germline V CDR1 and CDR2: SEHNR, FQNEAQ (reference sequence).

The V gene is TRBV7-9, the J gene TRBJ1-4; D uncertain. The germline V and J ends were trimmed by 1 base and 5 bases, with 14 bases remaining between them. Germline CDR1 and CDR2: SEHNR and FQNEAQ (reference sequence). CDR3 length equals 16 residues. The CDR3 nucleotides read TGTGCCAGCAGCTTAGGTAGCTCGGGAATAAATGAAAAACTGTTTTTT. Protein sequence: CASSLGSSGINEKLFF.

The gene calls are TRBV5-1 and TRBJ2-5; TRBD2 agrees at 7 bases. The CDR3 extends over 16 amino acids. V dropped 0 bases and J dropped 5; count of bases not matched to a gene: 10. Germline values: CDR1 SGHRS, CDR2 YFSETQ. CDR3 sequence reads: CASSLDMGGPEETQYF. The CDR3 coding sequence is TGCGCCAGCAGCTTGGATATGGGAGGGCCAGAGGAGACCCAGTACTTC.

The CDR3 region is CASTTGQGAAEQYF. DNA of the CDR3: TGTGCCAGCACTACGGGACAGGGGGCGGCCGAGCAGTACTTC. V is TRBV6-1 and J is TRBJ2-7; 12 bases align to TRBD1. CDR1 is MNHNS, CDR2 SASEGT, per germline. The CDR3 spans 14 residues. With V trimmed by 7 bases and J by 6 bases, 7 bases remained unmatched.

This chain connects TRBV5-6 to TRBJ2-1; TRBD2 matches 7 bases. V was pared by 2 bases and J by 9 bases, with 11 bases of the junction left unmatched. The germline V gene encodes CDR1 SGHDT and CDR2 YYEEEE. This CDR3 region has 15 residues. The CDR3: CASSLGRGGSAEQFF. In DNA form, the CDR3 reads TGTGCCAGCAGCTTAGGAAGGGGCGGGAGCGCTGAGCAGTTCTTC.

The chain is built from TRBV7-6 and TRBJ2-5, with no clear D. The CDR3 loop spans 11 amino acids. Germline CDR1 is SGHVS and CDR2 is FNYEAQ. V dropped 4 bases and J dropped 4 bases, with 4 bases sitting between them. CDR3 protein: CASSSRETQYF. The CDR3 DNA reads as TGTGCCAGCAGCTCACGAGAGACCCAGTACTTC.

V gene TRBV7-6 combines with J gene TRBJ1-5; no clear D. Deletions cut 5 bases from V and 3 bases from J, with 5 bases between. Germline CDR1 reads SGHVS; CDR2 reads FNYEAQ. There are 12 residues in the CDR3. CDR3 amino acids: CASSLHNQPQHF. Written as DNA, the CDR3 is TGTGCCAGCAGCCTCCACAATCAGCCCCAGCATTTT.

This chain connects TRBV12-1 to TRBJ1-1. TRBV12-1 is noted as a pseudogene. The CDR3 is 15 residues long. CDR3 loop: CASSSQGRENTEAFF. The CDR3 coding sequence is TGTGCCAGCAGCTCCCAGGGACGGGAGAACACTGAAGCTTTCTTT.

The rearrangement links TRBV19 to TRBJ2-1; TRBD2 matches 7 bases. Germline V lookup: CDR1 LNHDA, CDR2 SQIVND (reference sequence). Trimming at V came to 7 bases and at J to 0 bases, leaving 6 bases not matched to a gene. There are 15 residues in the CDR3. The CDR3 region has the DNA TGTGCCAGTACCCTCAGCGGGGTCTCCTACAATGAGCAGTTCTTC. Translated, it gives CASTLSGVSYNEQFF.

This rearrangement joins TRBV29-1 to TRBJ2-2; D gene unclear. The V gene lost 4 bases and the J gene lost 1 base, with 7 bases spanning the gap. The CDR3 loop spans 13 amino acids. The germline V gene has CDR1 SQVTM and CDR2 ANQGSEA. The CDR3 DNA is TGCAGCGTTGTAATGGAGAACACCGGGGAGCTGTTTTTT. It translates to CSVVMENTGELFF.

The chain joins TRBV29-1 to TRBJ2-7; D is perhaps TRBD2 (7 bases). The CDR3 contains 13 residues. Germline-derived CDR1 and CDR2 are SQVTM and ANQGSEA. The CDR3 region is CSGGAGISYEQYF. In DNA, the CDR3 is TGCAGTGGGGGGGCGGGTATTTCCTACGAGCAGTACTTC.

V is TRBV6-1 and J is TRBJ2-7, with 10 bases fitting TRBD1. The germline CDR1 and CDR2 sequences are MNHNS and SASEGT. Unmatched junction bases numbered 7, after V lost 1 base and J lost 7 bases. The CDR3 runs 15 residues. The CDR3 loop reads CASSEGQGALWEQYF. The CDR3 DNA reads as TGTGCCAGCAGTGAAGGACAGGGGGCCCTTTGGGAGCAGTACTTC.